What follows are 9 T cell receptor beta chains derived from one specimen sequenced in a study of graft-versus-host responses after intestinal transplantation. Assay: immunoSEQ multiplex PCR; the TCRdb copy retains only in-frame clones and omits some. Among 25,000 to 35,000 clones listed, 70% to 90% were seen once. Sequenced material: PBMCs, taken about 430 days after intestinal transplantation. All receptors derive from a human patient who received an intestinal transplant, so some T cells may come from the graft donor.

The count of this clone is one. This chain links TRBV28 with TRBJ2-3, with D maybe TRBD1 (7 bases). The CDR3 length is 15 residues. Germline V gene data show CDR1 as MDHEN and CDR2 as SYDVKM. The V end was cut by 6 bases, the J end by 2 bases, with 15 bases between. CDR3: CASSLAGQTTDTQYF. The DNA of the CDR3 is TGTGCCAGCAGCCTGGCGGGACAGACCACAGATACGCAGTATTTT.

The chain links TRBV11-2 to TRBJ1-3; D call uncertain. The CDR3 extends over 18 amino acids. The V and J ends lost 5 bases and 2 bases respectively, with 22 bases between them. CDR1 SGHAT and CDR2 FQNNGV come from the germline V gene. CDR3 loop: CASSTPNRRVAAGNTIYF. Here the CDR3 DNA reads TGTGCCAGCAGCACACCAAATAGGAGGGTTGCTGCTGGAAACACCATATATTTT. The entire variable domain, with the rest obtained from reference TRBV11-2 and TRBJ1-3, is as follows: EAGVAQSPRYKIIEKRQSVAFWCNPISGHATLYWYQQILGQGPKLLIQFQNNGVVDDSQLPKDRFSAERLKGVDSTLKIQPAKLEDSAVYLCASSTPNRRVAAGNTIYFGEGSWLTVV.

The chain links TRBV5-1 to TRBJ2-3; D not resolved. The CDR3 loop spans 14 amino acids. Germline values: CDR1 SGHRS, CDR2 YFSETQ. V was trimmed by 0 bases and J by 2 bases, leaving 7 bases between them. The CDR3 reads CASSLEAPTDTQYF. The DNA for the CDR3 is TGCGCCAGCAGCTTGGAAGCTCCCACAGATACGCAGTATTTT.

The CDR3 reads CASSPGQGYEQYF. Here the CDR3 DNA reads TGTGCCAGCAGCCCGGGACAGGGGTACGAGCAGTACTTC. J is TRBJ2-7 and V is TRBV7-3, with 10 nucleotides matching TRBD1. The CDR3 has 13 amino acids. V dropped 5 bases and J dropped 4; count of bases not matched to a gene: 2. Germline V CDR1 and CDR2: SGHTA, FQGTGA.

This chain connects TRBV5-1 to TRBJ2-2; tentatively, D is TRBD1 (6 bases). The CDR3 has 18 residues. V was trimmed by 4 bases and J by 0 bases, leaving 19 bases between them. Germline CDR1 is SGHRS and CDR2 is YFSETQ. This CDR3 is CASSPPTGNLANTGELFF. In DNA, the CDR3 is TGCGCCAGCAGCCCCCCGACAGGCAACCTCGCGAACACCGGGGAGCTGTTTTTT.

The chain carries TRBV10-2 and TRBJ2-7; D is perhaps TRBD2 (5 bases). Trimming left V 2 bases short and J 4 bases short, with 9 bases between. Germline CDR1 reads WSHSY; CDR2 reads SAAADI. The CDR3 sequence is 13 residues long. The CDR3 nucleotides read TGCGCCAGCAGTGAGGCAAGGAGGTACGAGCAGTACTTC. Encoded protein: CASSEARRYEQYF.

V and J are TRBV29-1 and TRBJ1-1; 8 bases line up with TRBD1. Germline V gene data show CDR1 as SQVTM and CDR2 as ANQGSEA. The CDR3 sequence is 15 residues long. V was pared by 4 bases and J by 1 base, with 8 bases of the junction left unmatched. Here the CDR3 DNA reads TGCAGCGTTGGGGGGACAGGTCCTACGAACACTGAAGCTTTCTTT. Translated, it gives CSVGGTGPTNTEAFF.

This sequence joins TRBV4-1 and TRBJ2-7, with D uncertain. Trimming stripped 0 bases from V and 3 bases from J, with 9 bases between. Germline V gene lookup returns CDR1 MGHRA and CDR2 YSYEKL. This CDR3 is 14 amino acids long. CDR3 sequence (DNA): TGCGCCAGCAGCCAAGATCAAGGGTTCTACGAGCAGTACTTC. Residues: CASSQDQGFYEQYF.

DNA of the CDR3: TGTGCCAGCAGCTTAGGTTGGGGCCCTAATGAAAAACTGTTTTTT. As protein: CASSLGWGPNEKLFF. This chain links TRBV7-9 with TRBJ1-4, with a tentative D call TRBD1 (5 bases). The V gene lost 1 base and the J gene lost 3 bases, with 9 bases spanning the gap. Germline-derived CDR1 and CDR2 are SEHNR and FQNEAQ (reference sequence). CDR3 length: 15 residues.